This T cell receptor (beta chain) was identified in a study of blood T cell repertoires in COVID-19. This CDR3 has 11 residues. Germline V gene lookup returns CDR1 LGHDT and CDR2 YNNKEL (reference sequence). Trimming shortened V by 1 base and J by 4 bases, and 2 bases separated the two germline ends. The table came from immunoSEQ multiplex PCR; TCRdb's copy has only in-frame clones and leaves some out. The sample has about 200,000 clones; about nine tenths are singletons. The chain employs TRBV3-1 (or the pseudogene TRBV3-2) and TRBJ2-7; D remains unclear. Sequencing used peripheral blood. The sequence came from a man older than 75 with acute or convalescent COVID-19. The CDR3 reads CASSQAYEQYF. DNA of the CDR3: TGTGCCAGCAGCCAAGCTTACGAGCAGTACTTC.